This TCR beta chain was captured by sequencing in a study of T-cell reconstitution after alpha-beta-depleted transplantation in children. This CDR3 comprises 14 residues. Preparation of the TCRbeta library involved a method that used unique molecular identifiers. Each CDR3 protein gets one entry after TCRdb re-called the PCR reads with MiXCR. The data show 90,000 to 120,000 distinct CDR3 sequences, approximately 6.6% seen once. The chain has TRBV5-2 and TRBJ2-7; the table's TRBD2 call for D was not verified on the DNA. TRBV5-2 constitutes a pseudogene. The origin of this receptor is a male patient between 2 and 10 years old who had a stem cell transplant for acute lymphoblastic leukemia, so the T cells may come from the graft donor. Specimen: PBMCs, mostly from graft donor cells, collected 360 days after TCRalphabeta/CD19-depleted stem cell transplant. This CDR3 is CARGLGLSSYEQYF. The CDR3 DNA is TGTGCCAGGGGCCTCGGACTTTCTTCCTACGAGCAGTACTTC.